This is a list of T cell receptor beta chains from one sample in a study of T cell changes during pregnancy in multiple sclerosis. Sequenced by immunoSEQ multiplex PCR; TCRdb stores in-frame clones only, minus some. The sample consists of more than 65,000 clones, roughly 90% of them appearing once. The sequences come from peripheral blood, collected after pregnancy. Receptors originate from a female donor in good health, enrolled as a control in a pregnancy study. The conserved cysteine and the conserved F or W are not part of the CDR3 here. D genes are given only for firm matches. Not all rows give a size; the values are once, few, many and, for expanded clones, a class.

d_gene,abundance,v_gene,len,j_gene,CDR3aa
.,.,TRBV11-3,13,TRBJ1-2,ASSLDPGTNYGYT
.,few,TRBV30,12,TRBJ1-5,AWTPRGKGQPQH
TRBD2,.,TRBV7-8,16,TRBJ2-3,ASSSQLAGAGGTDTQY
TRBD1,.,TRBV19,14,TRBJ1-4,ASCTGQGAPGEKLF
.,.,TRBV10-3,13,TRBJ1-2,AISESSQANYGYT
TRBD1,.,TRBV7-9,13,TRBJ2-7,ASSLRGTEAYEQY
TRBD2,.,TRBV7-2,14,TRBJ2-1,ASSLIGAGDYNEQF
TRBD2,.,TRBV5-4,13,TRBJ2-7,ASSPGEGRSYEQY
TRBD2,.,TRBV4-1,13,TRBJ2-7,ASSPLAGILYEQY
TRBD2,.,TRBV7-2,14,TRBJ2-2,ASSLAVGGFTGELF
TRBD1,.,TRBV27,13,TRBJ2-7,ASSYKRTGSYEQY
.,.,TRBV6-6,11,TRBJ2-7,ASSYQATYEQY
TRBD2,.,TRBV29-1,12,TRBJ2-1,SVRIAGGPGEQF
TRBD1,.,TRBV5-1,12,TRBJ1-5,ASSLTGSNQPQH
TRBD1,.,TRBV29-1,13,TRBJ2-2,SVDGRAGGTGELF
TRBD1,once,TRBV7-2,13,TRBJ1-1,ASSLEAGQWTEAF
.,.,TRBV6-4,14,TRBJ2-3,ASSAINGGAPDTQY
.,few,TRBV30,11,TRBJ1-1,AWSSGMNTEAF
.,.,TRBV2,11,TRBJ1-3,ARGREAGNTIY
.,.,TRBV6-5,11,TRBJ1-5,ASSLISNQPQH
TRBD2,.,TRBV7-6,16,TRBJ2-7,ASSLAPGLAGVSYEQY
TRBD2,.,TRBV18,12,TRBJ2-7,ASSREGGPYEQY
TRBD2,.,TRBV7-2,13,TRBJ2-1,ASSLVAGAYNEQF
.,.,TRBV5-1,12,TRBJ2-1,ASRRDASYNEQF
.,.,TRBV15,14,TRBJ2-3,ATSRVSGDPTDTQY
.,once,TRBV27,12,TRBJ2-3,ASSLEQPTDTQY
TRBD1,once,TRBV30,15,TRBJ1-2,AWSVHILDRELYGYT
.,.,TRBV6-6,12,TRBJ2-2,ASSATGDTGELF
.,.,TRBV5-4,12,TRBJ1-3,ASSLATEGNTIY
TRBD1,.,TRBV9,16,TRBJ2-6,ASSASSTGGSGANVLT
.,.,TRBV10-3,12,TRBJ2-5,ATTGEADTETQY
TRBD2,.,TRBV5-6,12,TRBJ2-1,ASSGGGASNEQF
TRBD2,.,TRBV6-4,13,TRBJ2-1,ASRLTSGNYNEQF
TRBD1,few,TRBV5-1,12,TRBJ1-6,ASRRDRENSPLH
.,.,TRBV5-8,15,TRBJ1-5,ASSPAWGLIGNQPQH
.,.,TRBV13,10,TRBJ2-1,ASRPQDNEQF
.,.,TRBV5-8,12,TRBJ1-1,ASSWGTSNTEAF
TRBD2,.,TRBV7-2,13,TRBJ2-7,ASSSQSGSSHEQY
.,.,TRBV27,13,TRBJ1-2,ASRGVGRDSGGYT
.,.,TRBV27,12,TRBJ2-7,ASSPSGRSYEQY
TRBD1,.,TRBV5-6,15,TRBJ1-5,ASSRGQGANSNQPQH